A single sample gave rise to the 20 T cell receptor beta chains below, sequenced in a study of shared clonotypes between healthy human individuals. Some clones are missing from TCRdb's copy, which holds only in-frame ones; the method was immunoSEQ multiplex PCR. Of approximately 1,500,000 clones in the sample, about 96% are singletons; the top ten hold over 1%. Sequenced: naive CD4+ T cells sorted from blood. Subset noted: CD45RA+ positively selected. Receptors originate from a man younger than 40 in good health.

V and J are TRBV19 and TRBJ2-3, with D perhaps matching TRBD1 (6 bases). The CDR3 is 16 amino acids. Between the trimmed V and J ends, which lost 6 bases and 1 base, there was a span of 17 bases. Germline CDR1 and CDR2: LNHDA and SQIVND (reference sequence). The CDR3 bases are TGTGCCAGTAGACCCAGAGGGGGATGGGGCACAGATACGCAGTATTTT. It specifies CASRPRGGWGTDTQYF.

CDR3 sequence reads: CASHGGSTGELFF. CDR3 DNA sequence: TGCGCCAGCCATGGGGGATCCACCGGGGAGCTGTTTTTT. This chain links TRBV5-1 with TRBJ2-2; D is perhaps TRBD1 or TRBD2 (5 bases each). Germline V gene data show CDR1 as SGHRS and CDR2 as YFSETQ. The CDR3 runs 13 residues. Trimming left V 7 bases short and J 4 bases short, with 11 bases between.

Here the CDR3 reads CASSRGSGAVLTF. As DNA, the CDR3 is TGTGCCAGCAGTCGGGGTAGTGGGGCCGTCCTGACTTTC. The chain couples TRBV28 to TRBJ2-6, with D possibly being TRBD1 or TRBD2 (5 bases each). The CDR3 contains 13 residues. V was cut by 5 bases and J by 12 bases, with 14 bases left in between. Germline lookup yields CDR1 MDHEN and CDR2 SYDVKM.

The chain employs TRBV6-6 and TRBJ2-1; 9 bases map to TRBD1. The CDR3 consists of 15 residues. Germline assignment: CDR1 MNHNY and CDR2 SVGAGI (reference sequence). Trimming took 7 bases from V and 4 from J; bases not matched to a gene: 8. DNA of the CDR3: TGTGCCAGCACGTCTCGGGACAGGGTATACAATGAGCAGTTCTTC. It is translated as CASTSRDRVYNEQFF.

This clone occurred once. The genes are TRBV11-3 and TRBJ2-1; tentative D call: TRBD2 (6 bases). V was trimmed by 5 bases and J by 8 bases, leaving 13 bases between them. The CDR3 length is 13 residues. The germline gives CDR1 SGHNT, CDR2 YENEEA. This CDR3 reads CASSQQWDYEQFF. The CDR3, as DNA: TGTGCCAGCAGCCAACAGTGGGACTATGAGCAGTTCTTC.

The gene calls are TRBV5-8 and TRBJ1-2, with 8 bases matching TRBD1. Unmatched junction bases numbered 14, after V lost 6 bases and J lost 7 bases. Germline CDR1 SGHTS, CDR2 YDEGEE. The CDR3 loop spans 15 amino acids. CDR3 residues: CASTFGDRGVGGYTF. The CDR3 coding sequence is TGTGCCAGCACTTTCGGCGACAGGGGCGTCGGTGGCTACACCTTC. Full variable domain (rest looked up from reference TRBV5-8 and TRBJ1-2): EAGVTQSPTHLIKTRGQQATLRCSPISGHTSVYWYQQALGLGLQFLLWYDEGEERNRGNFPPRFSGRQFPNYSSELNVNALELEDSALYLCASTFGDRGVGGYTFGSGTRLTVV.

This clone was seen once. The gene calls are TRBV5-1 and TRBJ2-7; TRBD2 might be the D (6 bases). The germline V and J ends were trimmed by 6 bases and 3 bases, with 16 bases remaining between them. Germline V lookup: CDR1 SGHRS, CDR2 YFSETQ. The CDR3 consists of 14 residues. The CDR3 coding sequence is TGCGCCAGCACCCCGGGAGCAGGCGGCTACGAGCAGTACTTC. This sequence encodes CASTPGAGGYEQYF.

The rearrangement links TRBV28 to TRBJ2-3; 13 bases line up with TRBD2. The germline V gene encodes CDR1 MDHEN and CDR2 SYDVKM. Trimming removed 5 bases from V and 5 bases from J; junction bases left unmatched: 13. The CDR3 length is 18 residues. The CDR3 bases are TGTGCCAGCAGTATCACTAGCGGGAGGGCCACGTTGGGAGATACGCAGTATTTT. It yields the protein CASSITSGRATLGDTQYF.

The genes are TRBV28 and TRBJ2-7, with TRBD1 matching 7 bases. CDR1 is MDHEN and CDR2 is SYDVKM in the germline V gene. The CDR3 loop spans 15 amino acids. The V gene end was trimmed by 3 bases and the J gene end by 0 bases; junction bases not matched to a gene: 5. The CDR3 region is CASSFPTGNSYEQYF. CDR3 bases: TGTGCCAGCAGTTTCCCGACAGGGAACTCCTACGAGCAGTACTTC.

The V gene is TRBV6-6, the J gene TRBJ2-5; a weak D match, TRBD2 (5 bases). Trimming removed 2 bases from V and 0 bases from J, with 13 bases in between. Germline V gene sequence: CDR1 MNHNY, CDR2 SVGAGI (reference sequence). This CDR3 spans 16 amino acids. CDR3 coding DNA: TGTGCCAGCAGTTACCTCCTAGCTATGAACCAAGAGACCCAGTACTTC. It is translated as CASSYLLAMNQETQYF.

Written as DNA, the CDR3 is TGTGCCAGCAGTGTGCGGGAGGGGTCCTACAATGAGCAGTTCTTC. Translation gives CASSVREGSYNEQFF. The rearrangement links TRBV2 to TRBJ2-1; 9 bases align to TRBD2. V was clipped by 4 bases and J by 1 base; unmatched bases: 2. Germline V gives CDR1 SNHLY, CDR2 FYNNEI. The CDR3 has 15 amino acids.

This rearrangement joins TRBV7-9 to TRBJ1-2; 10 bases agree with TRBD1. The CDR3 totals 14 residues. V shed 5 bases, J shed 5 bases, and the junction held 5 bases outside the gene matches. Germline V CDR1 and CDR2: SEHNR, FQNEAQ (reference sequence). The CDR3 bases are TGTGCCAGCAGCATGACAGGGGGCGCGTATGGCTACACCTTC. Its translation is CASSMTGGAYGYTF.

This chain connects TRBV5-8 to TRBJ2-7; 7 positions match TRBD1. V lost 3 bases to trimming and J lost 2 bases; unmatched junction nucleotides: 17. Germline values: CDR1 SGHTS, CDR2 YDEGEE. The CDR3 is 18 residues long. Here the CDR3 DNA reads TGTGCCAGCAGCTGGGACAGAAGGCGTTCCAAAAAAGCCTACGAGCAGTACTTC. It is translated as CASSWDRRRSKKAYEQYF.

The chain's CDR3 is CASSQTGRLMNTEAFF. For the CDR3, the DNA is TGTGCCAGCAGTCAAACGGGACGGCTCATGAACACTGAAGCTTTCTTT. The rearrangement joins TRBV6-6 to TRBJ1-1; D perhaps matches TRBD1 (5 bases). The CDR3 consists of 16 residues. CDR1 and CDR2 from the germline V gene are MNHNY and SVGAGI (reference sequence). Between the trimmed V and J ends, which lost 5 bases and 0 bases, there was a span of 16 bases.

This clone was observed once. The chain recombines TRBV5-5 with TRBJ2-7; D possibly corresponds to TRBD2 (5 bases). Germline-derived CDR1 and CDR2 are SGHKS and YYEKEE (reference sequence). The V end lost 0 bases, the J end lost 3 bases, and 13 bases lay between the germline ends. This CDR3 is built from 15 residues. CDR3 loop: CASSLGAVHDYEQYF. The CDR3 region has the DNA TGTGCCAGCAGCTTGGGAGCGGTCCATGACTACGAGCAGTACTTC. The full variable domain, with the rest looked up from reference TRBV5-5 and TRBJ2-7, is DAGVTQSPTHLIKTRGQQVTLRCSPISGHKSVSWYQQVLGQGPQFIFQYYEKEERGRGNFPDRFSARQFPNYSSELNVNALLLGDSALYLCASSLGAVHDYEQYFGPGTRLTVT.

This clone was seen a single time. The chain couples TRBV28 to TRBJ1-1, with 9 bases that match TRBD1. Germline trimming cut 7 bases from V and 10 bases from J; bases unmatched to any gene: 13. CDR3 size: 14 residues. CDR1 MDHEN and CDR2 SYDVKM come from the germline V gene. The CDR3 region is CASTGTGPKDGAFF. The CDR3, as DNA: TGTGCCAGCACCGGGACAGGGCCCAAAGATGGAGCTTTCTTT.

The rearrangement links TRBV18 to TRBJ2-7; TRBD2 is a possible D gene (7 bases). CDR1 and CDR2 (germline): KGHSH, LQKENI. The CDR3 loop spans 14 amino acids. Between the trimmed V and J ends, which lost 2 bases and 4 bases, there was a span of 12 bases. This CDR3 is CASSPIGGHYEQYF. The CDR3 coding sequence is TGTGCCAGCTCACCAATCGGGGGGCATTACGAGCAGTACTTC.

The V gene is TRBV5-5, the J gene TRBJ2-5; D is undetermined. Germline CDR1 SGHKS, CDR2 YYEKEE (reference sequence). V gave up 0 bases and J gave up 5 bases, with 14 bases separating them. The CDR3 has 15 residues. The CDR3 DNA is TGTGCCAGCAGCTTGGCCTTACGTCGTCTGGAGACCCAGTACTTC. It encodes CASSLALRRLETQYF.

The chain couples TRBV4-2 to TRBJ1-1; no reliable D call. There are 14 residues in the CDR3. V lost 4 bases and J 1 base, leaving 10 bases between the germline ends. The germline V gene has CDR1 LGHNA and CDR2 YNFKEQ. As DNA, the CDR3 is TGTGCCAGCAGCCCCCCAGCCGAGAACACTGAAGCTTTCTTT. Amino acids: CASSPPAENTEAFF.

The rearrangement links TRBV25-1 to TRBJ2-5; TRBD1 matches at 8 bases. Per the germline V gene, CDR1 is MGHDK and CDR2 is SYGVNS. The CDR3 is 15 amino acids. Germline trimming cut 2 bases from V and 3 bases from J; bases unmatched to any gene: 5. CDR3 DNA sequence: TGTGCCAGCAGTGAAGGCAGGGGGCTTAAAGAGACCCAGTACTTC. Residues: CASSEGRGLKETQYF.